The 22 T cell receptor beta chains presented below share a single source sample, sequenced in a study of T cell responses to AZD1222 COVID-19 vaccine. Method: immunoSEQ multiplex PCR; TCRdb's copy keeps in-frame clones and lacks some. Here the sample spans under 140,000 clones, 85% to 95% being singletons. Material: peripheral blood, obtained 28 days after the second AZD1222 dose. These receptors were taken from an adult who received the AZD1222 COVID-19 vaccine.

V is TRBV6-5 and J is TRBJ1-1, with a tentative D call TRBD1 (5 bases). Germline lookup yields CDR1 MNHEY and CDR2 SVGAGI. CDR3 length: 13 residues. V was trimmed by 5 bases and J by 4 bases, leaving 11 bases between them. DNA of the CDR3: TGTGCCAGCAGTCAGGGACTCACCACTGAAGCTTTCTTT. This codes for CASSQGLTTEAFF.

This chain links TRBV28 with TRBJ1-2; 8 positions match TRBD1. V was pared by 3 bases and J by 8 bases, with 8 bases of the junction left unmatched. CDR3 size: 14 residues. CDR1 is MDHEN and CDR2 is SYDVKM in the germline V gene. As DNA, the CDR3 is TGTGCCAGCAGTTTGACCGGGACAGGTCCCGGCTACACCTTC. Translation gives CASSLTGTGPGYTF.

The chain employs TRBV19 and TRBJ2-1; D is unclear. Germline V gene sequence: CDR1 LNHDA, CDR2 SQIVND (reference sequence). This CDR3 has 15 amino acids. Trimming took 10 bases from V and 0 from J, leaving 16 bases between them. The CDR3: CATTSVGDSYNEQFF. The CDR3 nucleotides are TGTGCCACTACTTCCGTTGGGGACTCCTACAATGAGCAGTTCTTC.

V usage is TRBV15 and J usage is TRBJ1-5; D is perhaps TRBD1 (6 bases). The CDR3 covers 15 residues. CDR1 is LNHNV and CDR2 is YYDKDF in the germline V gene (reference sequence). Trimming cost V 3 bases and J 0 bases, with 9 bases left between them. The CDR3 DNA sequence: TGTGCCACCAGCAGGGGACAAAATAGCAATCAGCCCCAGCATTTT. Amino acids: CATSRGQNSNQPQHF. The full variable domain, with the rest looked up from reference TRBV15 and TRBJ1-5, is DAMVIQNPRYQVTQFGKPVTLSCSQTLNHNVMYWYQQKSSQAPKLLFHYYDKDFNNEADTPDNFQSRRPNTSFCFLDIRSPGLGDTAMYLCATSRGQNSNQPQHFGDGTRLSIL.

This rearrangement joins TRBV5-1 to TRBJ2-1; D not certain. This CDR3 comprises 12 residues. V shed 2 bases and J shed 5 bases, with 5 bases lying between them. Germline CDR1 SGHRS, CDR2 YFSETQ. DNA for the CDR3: TGCGCCAGCAGCTTTTGGGACAATGAGCAGTTCTTC. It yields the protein CASSFWDNEQFF.

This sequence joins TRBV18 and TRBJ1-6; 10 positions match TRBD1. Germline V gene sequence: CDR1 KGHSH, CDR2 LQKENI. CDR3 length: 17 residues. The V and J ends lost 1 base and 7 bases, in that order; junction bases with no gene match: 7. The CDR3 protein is CASSPLNPGQGNSPLHF. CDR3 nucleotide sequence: TGTGCCAGCTCACCACTGAATCCGGGACAGGGGAATTCACCCCTCCACTTT.

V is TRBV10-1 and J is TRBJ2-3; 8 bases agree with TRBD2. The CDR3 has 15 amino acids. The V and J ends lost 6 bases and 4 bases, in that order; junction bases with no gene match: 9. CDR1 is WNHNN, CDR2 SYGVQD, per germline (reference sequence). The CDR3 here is CASSPGTSGPDTQYF. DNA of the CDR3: TGCGCCAGCAGCCCAGGAACTAGCGGACCAGATACGCAGTATTTT.

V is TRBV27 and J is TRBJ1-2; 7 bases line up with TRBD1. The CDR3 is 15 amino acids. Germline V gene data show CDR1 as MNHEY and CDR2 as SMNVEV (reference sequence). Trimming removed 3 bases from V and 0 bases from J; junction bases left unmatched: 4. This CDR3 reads CASSFGTAANYGYTF. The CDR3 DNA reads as TGTGCCAGCAGTTTCGGGACAGCAGCTAACTATGGCTACACCTTC.

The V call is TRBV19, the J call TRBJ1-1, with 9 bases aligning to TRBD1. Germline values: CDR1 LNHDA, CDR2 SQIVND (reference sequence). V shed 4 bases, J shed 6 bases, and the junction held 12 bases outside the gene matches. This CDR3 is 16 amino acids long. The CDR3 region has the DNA TGTGCCAGTAGTAACAGGGGGCGTGATATAATCGCTGAAGCTTTCTTT. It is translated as CASSNRGRDIIAEAFF. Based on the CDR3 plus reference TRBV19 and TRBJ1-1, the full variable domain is DGGITQSPKYLFRKEGQNVTLSCEQNLNHDAMYWYRQDPGQGLRLIYYSQIVNDFQKGDIAEGYSVSREKKESFPLTVTSAQKNPTAFYLCASSNRGRDIIAEAFFGQGTRLTVV.

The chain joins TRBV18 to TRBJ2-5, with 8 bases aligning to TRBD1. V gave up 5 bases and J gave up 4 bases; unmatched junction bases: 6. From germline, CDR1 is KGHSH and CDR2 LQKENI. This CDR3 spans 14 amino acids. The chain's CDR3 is CASSRDRPPETQYF. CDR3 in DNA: TGTGCCAGCTCAAGGGACAGGCCCCCAGAGACCCAGTACTTC.

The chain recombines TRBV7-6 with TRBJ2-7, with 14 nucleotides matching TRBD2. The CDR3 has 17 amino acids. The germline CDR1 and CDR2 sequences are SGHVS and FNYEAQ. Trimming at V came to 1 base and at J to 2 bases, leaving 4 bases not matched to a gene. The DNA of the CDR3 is TGTGCCAGCAGCTTAGGACTAGCGGGAGGGAGAACCTACGAGCAGTACTTC. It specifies CASSLGLAGGRTYEQYF.

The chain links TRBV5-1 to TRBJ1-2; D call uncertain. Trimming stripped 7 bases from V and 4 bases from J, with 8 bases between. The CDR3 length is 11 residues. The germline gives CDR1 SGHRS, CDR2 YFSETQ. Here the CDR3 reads CASWAGYGYTF. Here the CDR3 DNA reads TGCGCCAGCTGGGCAGGCTATGGCTACACCTTC. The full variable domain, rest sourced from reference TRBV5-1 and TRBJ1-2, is KAGVTQTPRYLIKTRGQQVTLSCSPISGHRSVSWYQQTPGQGLQFLFEYFSETQRNKGNFPGRFSGRQFSNSRSEMNVSTLELGDSALYLCASWAGYGYTFGSGTRLTVV.

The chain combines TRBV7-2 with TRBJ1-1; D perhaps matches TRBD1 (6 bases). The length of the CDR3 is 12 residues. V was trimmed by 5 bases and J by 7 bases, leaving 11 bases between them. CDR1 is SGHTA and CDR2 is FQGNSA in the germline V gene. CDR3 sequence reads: CASSPKGGEAFF. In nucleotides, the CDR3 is TGTGCCAGCAGCCCGAAAGGGGGTGAAGCTTTCTTT.

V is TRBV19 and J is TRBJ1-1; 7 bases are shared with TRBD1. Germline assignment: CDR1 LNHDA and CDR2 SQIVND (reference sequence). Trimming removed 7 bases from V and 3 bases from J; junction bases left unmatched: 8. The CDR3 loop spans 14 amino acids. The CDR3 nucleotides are TGTGCCAGTATTTTAGGGGGCGCGTACACTGAAGCTTTCTTT. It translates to CASILGGAYTEAFF. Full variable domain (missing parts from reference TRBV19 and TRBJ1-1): DGGITQSPKYLFRKEGQNVTLSCEQNLNHDAMYWYRQDPGQGLRLIYYSQIVNDFQKGDIAEGYSVSREKKESFPLTVTSAQKNPTAFYLCASILGGAYTEAFFGQGTRLTVV.

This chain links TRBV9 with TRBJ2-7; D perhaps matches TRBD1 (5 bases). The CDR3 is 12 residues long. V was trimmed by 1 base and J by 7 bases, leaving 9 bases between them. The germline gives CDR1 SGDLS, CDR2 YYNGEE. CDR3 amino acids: CASSVSQGEQYF. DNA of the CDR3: TGTGCCAGCAGCGTATCCCAGGGAGAGCAGTACTTC.

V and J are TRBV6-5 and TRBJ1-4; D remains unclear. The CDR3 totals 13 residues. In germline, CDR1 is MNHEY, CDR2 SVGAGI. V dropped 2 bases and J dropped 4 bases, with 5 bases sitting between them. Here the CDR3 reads CASSYDGNEKLFF. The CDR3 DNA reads TGTGCCAGCAGTTACGACGGTAATGAAAAACTGTTTTTT.

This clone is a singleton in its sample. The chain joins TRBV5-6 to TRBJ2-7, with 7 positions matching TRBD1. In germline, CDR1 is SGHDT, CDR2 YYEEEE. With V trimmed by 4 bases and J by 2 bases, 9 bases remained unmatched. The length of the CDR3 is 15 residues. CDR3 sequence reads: CASSPGQPGAYEQYF. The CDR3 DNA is TGTGCCAGCAGCCCGGGACAGCCAGGGGCCTACGAGCAGTACTTC.

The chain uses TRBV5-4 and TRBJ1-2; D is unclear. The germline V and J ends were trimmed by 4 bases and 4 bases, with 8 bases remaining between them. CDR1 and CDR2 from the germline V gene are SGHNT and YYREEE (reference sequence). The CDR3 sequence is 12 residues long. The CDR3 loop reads CASSPEGYGYTF. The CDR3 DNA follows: TGTGCCAGCAGCCCGGAAGGCTATGGCTACACCTTC.

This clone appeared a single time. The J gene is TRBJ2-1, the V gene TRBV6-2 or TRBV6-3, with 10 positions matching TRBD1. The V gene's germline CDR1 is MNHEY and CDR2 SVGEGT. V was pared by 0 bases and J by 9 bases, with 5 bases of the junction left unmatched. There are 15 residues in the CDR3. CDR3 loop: CASSYSDRGLGEQFF. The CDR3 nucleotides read TGTGCCAGCAGTTACTCCGACAGGGGGCTGGGTGAGCAGTTCTTC.

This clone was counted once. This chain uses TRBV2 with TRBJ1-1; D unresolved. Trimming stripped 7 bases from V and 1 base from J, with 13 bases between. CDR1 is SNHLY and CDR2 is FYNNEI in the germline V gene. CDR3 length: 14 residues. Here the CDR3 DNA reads TGTGCCAGCACCACAGTGAATTCGAACACTGAAGCTTTCTTT. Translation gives CASTTVNSNTEAFF.

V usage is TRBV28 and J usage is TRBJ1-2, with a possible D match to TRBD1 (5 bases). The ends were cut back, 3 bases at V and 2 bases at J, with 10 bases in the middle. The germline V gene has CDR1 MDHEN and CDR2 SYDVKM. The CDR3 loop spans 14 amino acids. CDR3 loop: CASSFPGGNYGYTF. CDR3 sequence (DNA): TGTGCCAGCAGTTTCCCCGGGGGGAACTATGGCTACACCTTC.

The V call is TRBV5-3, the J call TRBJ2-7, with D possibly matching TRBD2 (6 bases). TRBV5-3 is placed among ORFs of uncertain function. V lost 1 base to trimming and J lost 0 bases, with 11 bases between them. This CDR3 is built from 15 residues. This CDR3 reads CARSLPGLNSYEQYF. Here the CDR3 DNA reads TGTGCCAGAAGCTTGCCGGGACTGAACTCCTACGAGCAGTACTTC.